The 15 T cell receptor delta chains given below trace back to one sample, sequenced in a study of gamma-delta T cells after stem cell transplantation. TCRdb reanalysed the RT-PCR reads via CATT. The table shows several hundred delta-chain clones, with approximately 1.5% occurring only once. Sequencing was carried out using gamma-delta T cells. These receptors were collected from a human donor. It is not recorded whose cells these are; they may come from a transplant donor.

Turning to this clone: Only one base separates this from a far larger clonotype, so it likely reflects a read error. The sample holds other DNA sequences that translate to the same CDR3. The CDR3 protein is CACDKLGGYTDKLIF. The CDR3 DNA sequence: TGTGCCTGTGACAAGCTGGGGGGTTACACCGATAAACTCATCTTT. The rearrangement joins TRDV2 to TRDJ1; 7 bases line up with TRDD3. V shed 2 bases and J 0 bases; nucleotides not matched to a gene: 5. This CDR3 region has 15 residues. Germline loops: CDR1 GEAIGNYY, CDR2 EKD.

As to this clone: TCRdb assigns this DNA the protein of a much larger clone, which departs from its translation at residue 17; this likely reflects a read error, and the protein shown comes from translating the DNA. The CDR3 nucleotides are TGTGCCTGTGACGCCGTGCTGGGGGATACGCAAAATCACCACACCGATGAACTCATCTTT. Its protein is CACDAVLGDTQNHHTDELIF. The rearrangement joins TRDV2 to TRDJ1, with 12 positions matching TRDD3. The germline CDR1 and CDR2 sequences are GEAIGNYY and EKD. The CDR3 contains 20 residues.

There are a few counts of this clone. The protein recorded in TCRdb matches a much larger clone and deviates from this DNA's translation at residues 8 and 11, suggesting a read error; the protein here is obtained by translating the DNA. This sequence joins TRDV1 and TRDJ1; 11 positions agree with TRDD3. This CDR3 region has 24 residues. V shed 4 bases and J 0 bases; nucleotides not matched to a gene: 28. Germline-derived CDR1 and CDR2 are TSWWSYY and QGS. CDR3 sequence: CALGGDGFPLVWGILGPYTDKLIF. As DNA, the CDR3 is TGTGCTCTTGGGGGAGACGGCTTCCCTCTGGTCTGGGGGATACTTGGGCCTTACACCGATAAACTCATCTTT.

The table lists this clone with a few counts. The amino acid sequence in TCRdb belongs to a much larger clone and departs from this DNA's translation at residue 3, likely a sequencing read error; the sequence shown is translated from the DNA. CDR3 in amino acids: CASDTVVRGSSTDKLIF. CDR3 sequence (DNA): TGTGCCAGTGACACCGTCGTTAGGGGATCCAGCACCGATAAACTCATCTTT. This rearrangement joins TRDV2 to TRDJ1, with D maybe TRDD3 (6 bases). This CDR3 has 17 amino acids. CDR1 and CDR2 (germline): GEAIGNYY, EKD.

Worth noting for this clone: A read error likely explains why the TCRdb protein, taken from a much larger clone, differs from this DNA's translation at residue 11; the protein shown is translated from the DNA. The CDR3 DNA reads as TGTGCCTGTGACGAAGCTACTGGGGGATCCGCGAGGACCGATAAACTCATCTTT. This codes for CACDEATGGSARTDKLIF. The rearrangement links TRDV2 to TRDJ1; 10 bases line up with TRDD3. In germline, CDR1 is GEAIGNYY, CDR2 EKD. The V and J ends lost 3 bases and 2 bases, in that order; junction bases with no gene match: 14. The CDR3 length is 18 residues.

In its sample, this clone ranks as hyperexpanded (1% or more). The sample holds other DNA sequences that translate to the same CDR3. The rearrangement joins TRDV2 to TRDJ1; 13 positions agree with TRDD3. The CDR3 is 19 amino acids. The V segment lost 0 bases and the J segment 1 base; nucleotides outside the gene matches: 10. The V gene's germline CDR1 is GEAIGNYY and CDR2 EKD. The CDR3: CACDTLLGDTPTGTDKLIF. Here the CDR3 DNA reads TGTGCCTGTGACACCTTACTGGGGGATACGCCTACGGGCACCGATAAACTCATCTTT.

This clone has just a few counts. The rearrangement uses TRDV2 and TRDJ1; 11 nucleotides align to TRDD3. The CDR3 covers 15 residues. Germline CDR1 is GEAIGNYY and CDR2 is EKD. Trimming took 3 bases from V and 3 from J; bases not matched to a gene: 5. The DNA for the CDR3 is TGTGCCTGTGACGTACTGGGGGATAGGCCCGATAAACTCATCTTT. The encoded protein is CACDVLGDRPDKLIF.

Only a few counts were recorded for this clone. TCRdb records a much larger clone's protein for this DNA, with a difference at residue 10 that likely arises from a read error; the protein given is the translation of the DNA. The chain is built from TRDV2 and TRDJ1; 11 bases match TRDD3. V shed 0 bases and J 1 base; nucleotides not matched to a gene: 12. Per germline, CDR1 GEAIGNYY and CDR2 EKD. The CDR3 extends over 19 amino acids. The chain's CDR3 is CACDTLLGDMPTGTDKLIF. The CDR3 DNA reads as TGTGCCTGTGACACCTTACTGGGGGATATGCCTACGGGCACCGATAAACTCATCTTT.

As for this clone: A far larger clone is a single base away, which makes a read error likely. Different DNA sequences within this sample yield the same CDR3. This chain joins TRDV2 and TRDJ1, with 8 positions matching TRDD3. This CDR3 comprises 14 residues. The V gene end was trimmed by 3 bases and the J gene end by 2 bases; junction bases not matched to a gene: 4. Per germline, CDR1 GEAIGNYY and CDR2 EKD. CDR3 DNA: TGTGCCTGTGACCCCTGGGGGAATACCGATAAACTCATCTTT. This gives the protein CACDPWGNTDKLIF.

This chain connects TRDV1 to TRDJ1, with D perhaps TRDD3 (8 bases). The CDR3 sequence is 18 residues long. From germline, CDR1 is TSWWSYY and CDR2 QGS. Trimming cost V 7 bases and J 0 bases, with 24 bases left between them. CDR3 amino acids: CALVIPTGGHPYTDKLIF. In DNA form, the CDR3 reads TGTGCTCTTGTGATTCCTACTGGGGGGCATCCTTACACCGATAAACTCATCTTT.

About this clone: This DNA's translation differs at residue 6 from TCRdb's protein, which comes from a much larger clone; a read error is likely, and the protein shown is translated from the DNA. The CDR3 sequence: CACDTSGVSSWDTRQMFF. The DNA for the CDR3 is TGTGCCTGTGACACCTCTGGGGTAAGCTCCTGGGACACCCGACAGATGTTTTTC. The rearrangement uses TRDV2 and TRDJ3, with D possibly TRDD3 on 6 matching bases. This CDR3 has 18 residues. Between the trimmed V and J ends, which lost 0 bases and 0 bases, there was a span of 11 bases. From germline, CDR1 is GEAIGNYY and CDR2 EKD.

This clone was seen more than once but under ten times. Since a far larger clone is one base different, this is likely a read error. Additional DNA sequences in this sample encode the identical CDR3. J is TRDJ1 and V is TRDV2; TRDD3 matches at 10 bases. The CDR3 extends over 15 amino acids. Germline CDR1 GEAIGNYY, CDR2 EKD. CDR3 DNA: TGTGCCTGCGACACTCTGGGGGATAGGCCCGATAAACTCATCTTT. Protein product: CACDTLGDRPDKLIF.

This clone counts as medium-sized (0.01 to 0.1%). Only one base separates this from a far larger clonotype, so it likely reflects a read error. The V call is TRDV1, the J call TRDJ1; 7 bases fit TRDD3. The germline V gene has CDR1 TSWWSYY and CDR2 QGS. V shed 4 bases, J shed 0 bases, and the junction held 32 bases outside the gene matches. The CDR3 is made up of 24 amino acids. CDR3 protein: CALGGDGLPLIWGVLGPYTDKLIF. Written as DNA, the CDR3 is TGTGCTCTTGGGGGAGACGGCCTCCCTCTGATCTGGGGGGTACTTGGGCCTTACACCGATAAACTCATCTTT.

This clone was recorded at least ten times. TCRdb has a much larger clone's protein, which differs at residue 5 from the translation of this DNA, likely because of a read error; what is shown is the protein translated from the DNA. The chain links TRDV2 to TRDJ2; TRDD3 matches 8 bases. The CDR3 is 18 amino acids. Trimming at V came to 2 bases and at J to 0 bases, leaving 10 bases not matched to a gene. Germline V gene lookup returns CDR1 GEAIGNYY and CDR2 EKD. The CDR3 spells CACDKLGATPSLTAQLFF. In DNA, the CDR3 is TGTGCCTGTGACAAACTGGGGGCCACCCCCTCTTTGACAGCACAACTCTTCTTT.

Regarding this clone: This DNA's translation differs at residue 8 from TCRdb's protein, which comes from a much larger clone; a read error is likely, and the protein shown is translated from the DNA. The gene calls are TRDV2 and TRDJ1; the match to TRDD3 covers 7 bases. The germline CDR1 and CDR2 sequences are GEAIGNYY and EKD. Trimming removed 2 bases from V and 3 bases from J; junction bases left unmatched: 8. The CDR3 contains 15 residues. CDR3 sequence reads: CACDSLGGRSDKLIF. The CDR3 region has the DNA TGTGCCTGTGACAGTCTGGGGGGTAGATCCGATAAACTCATCTTT.